The 3 T cell receptor beta chains presented below share a single source sample, sequenced in a study of PD-1 blockade in classical Hodgkin lymphoma. Time point here: newly diagnosed, previously untreated cHL patient sample. It was by magnetic negative selection that CD8+ T cells were isolated from thawed PBMCs. Assay: immunoSEQ multiplex PCR; the TCRdb copy retains only in-frame clones and omits some. Of approximately 10,000 clones listed, around 84% are singletons. Sequenced input: CD8+ T cells from blood. The receptors were gathered from a human donor with classical Hodgkin lymphoma.

This clone was counted only a few times. V is TRBV11-3 and J is TRBJ1-5; no clear D. The CDR3 length is 19 residues. V lost 0 bases and J 0 bases, leaving 18 bases between the germline ends. CDR1 SGHNT and CDR2 YENEEA come from the germline V gene. CDR3 in DNA: TGTGCCAGCAGCTTAGATCTTTGGAGGGAGGGCCATAGCAATCAGCCCCAGCATTTT. Amino acids: CASSLDLWREGHSNQPQHF.

V is TRBV7-8 and J is TRBJ2-5; 9 nucleotides line up with TRBD1. CDR3 length: 16 amino acids. Trimming at V came to 4 bases and at J to 4 bases, leaving 10 bases not matched to a gene. The germline V gene has CDR1 SGHVS and CDR2 FQNEAQ. CDR3 in DNA: TGTGCCAGCAGCTCGGGCGAGACAGGGGGAGGAGAGACCCAGTACTTC. Protein sequence: CASSSGETGGGETQYF.

A single count supports this clone. The V and J genes are TRBV6-6 and TRBJ2-7, with TRBD2 as a possible D gene (5 bases). In germline, CDR1 is MNHNY, CDR2 SVGAGI (reference sequence). The germline V and J ends were trimmed by 10 bases and 9 bases, with 28 bases remaining between them. This CDR3 spans 15 amino acids. This chain's CDR3 is CATTEAYSRDVGQYF. The DNA for the CDR3 is TGTGCCACAACAGAGGCCTACTCCCGGGATGTCGGGCAGTACTTC.